The 10 T cell receptor beta chains presented below share a single source sample, sequenced in a study of identical twins. One entry per CDR3 protein, called by TCRdb with MiXCR from the 5' RACE reads. The data contain 650,000 to 750,000 distinct CDR3 sequences, 21% of them singletons. These records were also assigned to another study, of T cells expressing NK-cell markers.

Material: PBMCs. Every receptor here comes from a young woman in good health.

This clonotype has just a few counts. The J gene is TRBJ2-3, the V gene TRBV18, with TRBD2 identical over 9 bases. CDR1 and CDR2 from the germline V gene are KGHSH and LQKENI. With 3 bases clipped from V and 4 bases from J, the junction kept 2 bases outside the gene matches. The CDR3 sequence is 14 residues long. The CDR3 DNA follows: TGTGCCAGCTCACCGCTAGCGGGGTCAGATACGCAGTATTTT. Amino acid sequence: CASSPLAGSDTQYF.

This clonotype was picked up a small number of times. CDR3 DNA sequence: TGTGCCAGCAGCTTAGCCTCTACTAGCGGGGGGTATACGCAGTATTTT. Protein: CASSLASTSGGYTQYF. V and J are TRBV7-8 and TRBJ2-3; 12 bases align to TRBD2. Germline V gives CDR1 SGHVS, CDR2 FQNEAQ. The trim removed 0 bases at V and 7 bases at J, leaving 5 bases unmatched. The CDR3 length is 16 residues.

Here the CDR3 DNA reads TGTGCCAGCAGACATCAACCGGGACAGTTGAACACTGAAGCTTTCTTT. Its protein product is CASRHQPGQLNTEAFF. The chain combines TRBV7-9 with TRBJ1-1, with 7 bases fitting TRBD1. Germline-derived CDR1 and CDR2 are SEHNR and FQNEAQ (reference sequence). V lost 6 bases and J lost 0; bases outside the gene matches: 10. CDR3 length equals 16 residues.

V and J are TRBV5-1 and TRBJ2-5; 9 nucleotides agree with TRBD1. The CDR3 runs to 15 residues. Germline CDR1 reads SGHRS; CDR2 reads YFSETQ. The V and J ends lost 0 bases and 5 bases, in that order; junction bases with no gene match: 5. The DNA of the CDR3 is TGCGCCAGCAGCTTGGGGTCTGGACAGGGGGAGACCCAGTACTTC. It translates to CASSLGSGQGETQYF. Supplemented by reference TRBV5-1 and TRBJ2-5, the full variable domain reads KAGVTQTPRYLIKTRGQQVTLSCSPISGHRSVSWYQQTPGQGLQFLFEYFSETQRNKGNFPGRFSGRQFSNSRSEMNVSTLELGDSALYLCASSLGSGQGETQYFGPGTRLLVL.

The rearrangement uses TRBV29-1 and TRBJ2-7; a weak D match, TRBD1 (6 bases). V dropped 5 bases and J dropped 6 bases, with 17 bases sitting between them. Germline CDR1 and CDR2: SQVTM and ANQGSEA. The CDR3 length is 13 residues. CDR3 amino acids: CSVWGRQVGEQYF. Written as DNA, the CDR3 is TGCAGCGTTTGGGGAAGACAGGTTGGCGAGCAGTACTTC.

This clonotype has only a few counts. The chain links TRBV20-1 to TRBJ2-7, with TRBD2 identical over 9 bases. Germline CDR1 DFQATT, CDR2 SNEGSKA (reference sequence). V lost 0 bases, J lost 5 bases, and 5 bases stayed unmatched. The length of the CDR3 is 14 residues. The CDR3 loop is CSARDGRGRDEQYF. CDR3 DNA: TGCAGTGCTAGAGATGGTCGCGGGAGGGACGAGCAGTACTTC.

This chain connects TRBV20-1 to TRBJ2-7; 9 nucleotides agree with TRBD2. The germline CDR1 and CDR2 sequences are DFQATT and SNEGSKA (reference sequence). The junction had 11 bases not matched to a gene; V was cut back by 0 bases and J by 2 bases. The length of the CDR3 is 17 residues. The CDR3 reads CSARDLVRSGGTYEQYF. Here the CDR3 DNA reads TGCAGTGCTAGAGATTTGGTTAGGAGCGGGGGGACCTACGAGCAGTACTTC.

This clonotype was counted between two and nine times. The chain couples TRBV29-1 to TRBJ2-7; possible D gene TRBD1, 6 bases. V lost 4 bases, J lost 3 bases, and 13 bases lay in between. This CDR3 has 13 amino acids. The germline V gene encodes CDR1 SQVTM and CDR2 ANQGSEA. This CDR3 is CSVVWTENYEQYF. CDR3 sequence (DNA): TGCAGCGTTGTCTGGACAGAGAACTACGAGCAGTACTTC.

This clonotype was observed a handful of times. V is TRBV27 and J is TRBJ1-2, with D possibly being TRBD1 (6 bases). In germline, CDR1 is MNHEY, CDR2 SMNVEV (reference sequence). The CDR3 covers 14 residues. V shed 3 bases and J shed 2 bases, with 10 bases lying between them. This CDR3 is CASSFKDRNYGYTF. DNA for the CDR3: TGTGCCAGCAGTTTTAAGGACAGAAACTATGGCTACACCTTC.

This clonotype was observed a few times. The J gene is TRBJ2-2, the V gene TRBV7-9; D call uncertain. Germline V gene data show CDR1 as SEHNR and CDR2 as FQNEAQ (reference sequence). This CDR3 comprises 15 residues. Trimming took off 2 bases at V and 4 bases at J, with 11 bases between the two ends. The CDR3 DNA sequence: TGTGCCAGCAGCTTAAAGAGTCAAGTCACCGGGGAGCTGTTTTTT. Residues: CASSLKSQVTGELFF.